These T cell receptor beta chains were read from a single sample in a study of blood T cell repertoires in COVID-19. Clones were read by immunoSEQ multiplex PCR, and TCRdb kept only the in-frame ones, dropping some. The sample carries tens of thousands of clones, approximately 83% recorded once. The specimen sequenced was peripheral blood. All receptors come from a man aged 45 to 65 with COVID-19, enrolled during active disease. The CDR3 runs from the conserved cysteine through the conserved F or W. Fields, in order: D gene, J gene, clone size, V gene, CDR3 protein, CDR3 DNA. D genes are given only for firm matches. Only some rows state a clone size, as once, few, many or a class for expanded clones.

D: -
J: TRBJ1-2
size: -
V: TRBV6-5
CDR3: CATSTGWYGYTF
DNA: TGTGCCACTTCGACAGGATGGTATGGCTACACCTTC

D: -
J: TRBJ1-5
size: -
V: TRBV18
CDR3: CASSPNRAGGNQPQHF
DNA: TGTGCCAGCTCACCAAATCGGGCAGGGGGCAATCAGCCCCAGCATTTT

D: -
J: TRBJ2-4
size: -
V: TRBV27
CDR3: CASSRNSVAKNIQYF
DNA: TGTGCCAGCAGTAGAAACAGTGTAGCCAAAAACATTCAGTACTTC

D: -
J: TRBJ1-2
size: -
V: TRBV7-2
CDR3: CASSLVRVNYGYTF
DNA: TGTGCCAGCAGCTTAGTCAGGGTAAACTATGGCTACACCTTC

D: TRBD2
J: TRBJ2-2
size: -
V: TRBV11-2
CDR3: CASSLAGAGAGGSTGELFF
DNA: TGTGCCAGCAGCTTAGCCGGGGCCGGGGCGGGAGGATCCACCGGGGAGCTGTTTTTT

D: -
J: TRBJ1-1
size: -
V: TRBV25-1
CDR3: CASSQTGFGTEAFF
DNA: TGTGCCAGCAGCCAAACAGGGTTCGGAACTGAAGCTTTCTTT

D: TRBD1
J: TRBJ1-1
size: few
V: TRBV5-6
CDR3: CASSSLDRGEAFF
DNA: TGTGCCAGCAGCTCCCTGGACAGGGGTGAAGCTTTCTTT

D: -
J: TRBJ1-6
size: -
V: TRBV7-9
CDR3: CASSLVQGGGNSPLHF
DNA: TGTGCCAGCAGCTTAGTACAGGGTGGGGGTAATTCACCCCTCCACTTT

D: -
J: TRBJ2-2
size: few
V: TRBV11-3
CDR3: CASSRGQDLFF
DNA: TGTGCCAGCAGCCGCGGACAAGATCTGTTTTTT

D: TRBD1
J: TRBJ2-2
size: -
V: TRBV9
CDR3: CASSVRQGVGSGELFF
DNA: TGTGCCAGCAGCGTGCGACAGGGAGTGGGGTCCGGGGAGCTGTTTTTT

D: TRBD2
J: TRBJ2-3
size: -
V: TRBV6-4
CDR3: CASSETAGGADTQYF
DNA: TGTGCCAGCAGTGAAACAGCGGGAGGGGCAGATACGCAGTATTTT

D: -
J: TRBJ2-2
size: -
V: TRBV7-2
CDR3: CASEGPANTGELFF
DNA: TGTGCCAGTGAGGGTCCCGCGAACACCGGGGAGCTGTTTTTT

D: -
J: TRBJ1-6
size: -
V: TRBV6-1
CDR3: CASSEVRGFNSPLHF
DNA: TGTGCCAGCAGTGAAGTACGGGGGTTCAATTCACCCCTCCACTTT

D: TRBD2
J: TRBJ2-1
size: -
V: TRBV2
CDR3: CASGAGTRGNEQFF
DNA: TGTGCCAGCGGAGCCGGGACTAGGGGCAATGAGCAGTTCTTC

D: TRBD2
J: TRBJ2-1
size: -
V: TRBV6-5
CDR3: CASSTPGLVGEQFF
DNA: TGTGCCAGCAGTACCCCGGGACTAGTTGGTGAGCAGTTCTTC

D: -
J: TRBJ2-7
size: -
V: TRBV6-2/TRBV6-3
CDR3: CASSSQGNPTYEQYF
DNA: TGTGCCAGCAGTTCCCAGGGGAATCCAACCTACGAGCAGTACTTC

D: -
J: TRBJ2-1
size: -
V: TRBV6-6
CDR3: CASSLDRDNEQFF
DNA: TGTGCCAGCAGTTTGGACAGAGACAATGAGCAGTTCTTC

D: -
J: TRBJ2-5
size: once
V: TRBV14
CDR3: CASSLGWETQYF
DNA: TGTGCCAGCAGCCTCGGTTGGGAGACCCAGTACTTC

D: -
J: TRBJ1-1
size: -
V: TRBV5-1
CDR3: CASSTNRVSSTEAFF
DNA: TGCGCCAGCAGCACGAACAGGGTTTCGAGCACTGAAGCTTTCTTT

D: -
J: TRBJ2-5
size: -
V: TRBV11-2
CDR3: CASSFRETQYF
DNA: TGTGCCAGCAGCTTCAGGGAGACCCAGTACTTC